The 12 T cell receptor beta chains below were found in one sample sequenced in a study of T cell responses to AZD1222 COVID-19 vaccine. Assay used: immunoSEQ multiplex PCR; TCRdb lists only in-frame clones, some missing. The table lists about 150,000 clones, about 90% of them singletons, with 2.5% to 3% in the top ten. This specimen was peripheral blood, taken on day 0 of MenACWY control vaccination. Receptors were obtained from an adult in good health.

This sequence joins TRBV9 and TRBJ2-6, with D unclear. CDR3 length: 15 amino acids. V was clipped by 0 bases and J by 0 bases, with 4 bases between them. Germline values: CDR1 SGDLS, CDR2 YYNGEE. CDR3 in DNA: TGTGCCAGCAGCGTAGGCGGCTCTGGGGCCAACGTCCTGACTTTC. Translation: CASSVGGSGANVLTF.

The genes are TRBV7-9 and TRBJ2-2; 8 bases match TRBD1. J was trimmed by 6 bases and V by 4 bases; bases with no gene match: 7. The CDR3 spans 15 residues. CDR1 and CDR2 from the germline V gene are SEHNR and FQNEAQ (reference sequence). Written as DNA, the CDR3 is TGTGCCAGCAGCTCCGGACAGGGTCAAGCCGGGGAGCTGTTTTTT. Amino acid sequence: CASSSGQGQAGELFF.

This clone turned up a few times. The chain carries TRBV27 and TRBJ2-7; TRBD1 might be the D (6 bases). This CDR3 spans 13 amino acids. V dropped 6 bases and J dropped 6 bases, with 15 bases sitting between them. CDR1 and CDR2 (germline): MNHEY, SMNVEV (reference sequence). The CDR3 is CASRPDSRGEQYF. The CDR3 DNA follows: TGTGCCAGCAGACCGGACAGCCGAGGCGAGCAGTACTTC.

The chain has TRBV19 and TRBJ1-1; D gene uncertain. Germline CDR1 reads LNHDA; CDR2 reads SQIVND (reference sequence). Trimming cost V 3 bases and J 0 bases, with 11 bases left between them. The CDR3 is 15 amino acids. The CDR3 loop reads CASSIHGRMNTEAFF. The DNA of the CDR3 is TGTGCCAGTAGTATCCATGGGAGAATGAACACTGAAGCTTTCTTT.

V gene TRBV7-3 combines with J gene TRBJ2-1, with D possibly TRBD2 on 6 matching bases. The CDR3 loop spans 15 amino acids. Trimming cost V 7 bases and J 5 bases, with 18 bases left between them. The V gene's germline CDR1 is SGHTA and CDR2 FQGTGA. The CDR3 DNA sequence: TGTGCCAGCACCATAGGCGGGACGGTCAACAATGAGCAGTTCTTC. Translating it yields CASTIGGTVNNEQFF.

This chain uses TRBV6-5 with TRBJ1-1; D may be TRBD1 (5 bases). The CDR3 is 14 residues long. Deletions cut 6 bases from V and 0 bases from J, with 11 bases between. Germline loops: CDR1 MNHEY, CDR2 SVGAGI. The CDR3 bases are TGTGCCAGCAGACCAGGGTCGGTGAACACTGAAGCTTTCTTT. Translating gives CASRPGSVNTEAFF.

The chain has TRBV6-5 and TRBJ2-7; 9 nucleotides agree with TRBD1. The CDR3 spans 14 residues. Germline values: CDR1 MNHEY, CDR2 SVGAGI. J lost 3 bases, V lost 8 bases, and 8 bases had no gene match. CDR3 amino acids: CASLTGGTNYEQYF. The DNA of the CDR3 is TGTGCCAGCCTTACAGGGGGCACCAACTACGAGCAGTACTTC.

This chain links TRBV6-5 with TRBJ2-4, with no clear D. Looked up from germline, CDR1 is MNHEY and CDR2 is SVGAGI. The CDR3 is 15 residues long. V lost 6 bases and J lost 0, with 12 bases in between. CDR3 residues: CASSPLSLAKNIQYF. For the CDR3, the DNA is TGTGCCAGCAGCCCCCTGAGCCTAGCCAAAAACATTCAGTACTTC.

This rearrangement joins TRBV10-1 to TRBJ2-3; the D gene could be TRBD1 or TRBD2 (6 bases each). Germline CDR1 reads WNHNN; CDR2 reads SYGVQD (reference sequence). CDR3 size: 13 residues. The V and J ends lost 8 bases and 3 bases respectively, with 12 bases between them. CDR3 residues: CASQTGGTDTQYF. The DNA of the CDR3 is TGCGCCAGCCAGACAGGAGGGACAGATACGCAGTATTTT.

This chain links TRBV5-1 with TRBJ2-2; 14 nucleotides agree with TRBD2. Looked up from germline, CDR1 is SGHRS and CDR2 is YFSETQ. The CDR3 has 17 residues. The V segment lost 2 bases and the J segment 3 bases; nucleotides outside the gene matches: 3. This chain's CDR3 is CASSLRTSGRYTGELFF. The DNA of the CDR3 is TGCGCCAGCAGCTTAAGGACTAGCGGGAGGTACACCGGGGAGCTGTTTTTT.

The V gene is TRBV6-5, the J gene TRBJ1-1; no clear D. The germline CDR1 and CDR2 sequences are MNHEY and SVGAGI. The length of the CDR3 is 11 residues. V lost 8 bases and J 2 bases, leaving 6 bases between the germline ends. The CDR3 reads CASLTNTEAFF. The CDR3 region has the DNA TGTGCCAGCTTGACAAACACTGAAGCTTTCTTT.

The chain combines TRBV7-9 with TRBJ2-3; TRBD1 matches 10 bases. V dropped 5 bases and J dropped 1; count of bases not matched to a gene: 9. The germline V gene encodes CDR1 SEHNR and CDR2 FQNEAQ (reference sequence). The CDR3 extends over 17 amino acids. Here the CDR3 reads CASSLLIGTGGTDTQYF. CDR3 nucleotides: TGTGCCAGCAGCCTACTTATAGGGACAGGGGGCACAGATACGCAGTATTTT.